The 13 T cell receptor beta chains reported below all come from one sample, sequenced in a study of shared clonotypes between healthy human individuals. Using immunoSEQ multiplex PCR, the repertoire was profiled, and TCRdb retains in-frame clones only, with some absent. The data contain a few million clones, approximately 95% of them singletons. The sample consisted of naive CD4+ T cells from PBMCs. Subset here: CD45RA+ positively selected. All receptors come from a man aged 18 to 35 in good health. Some clones in this sample may be carry-over from other donors' samples.

Here the CDR3 DNA reads TGTGCCAGCGTTGACAGGGTTGGGATATACGAGCAGTACTTC. Its protein is CASVDRVGIYEQYF. The J gene is TRBJ2-7, the V gene TRBV5-8, with TRBD1 identical over 7 bases. This CDR3 has 14 residues. Trimming took 7 bases from V and 4 from J; bases not matched to a gene: 11. Per the germline V gene, CDR1 is SGHTS and CDR2 is YDEGEE.

The V call is TRBV7-9, the J call TRBJ1-2; D call uncertain. V was trimmed by 5 bases and J by 3 bases, leaving 10 bases between them. There are 13 residues in the CDR3. The germline V gene encodes CDR1 SEHNR and CDR2 FQNEAQ (reference sequence). The CDR3 DNA reads as TGTGCCAGCAGCCCCCCCTGGTACTATGGCTACACCTTC. Its protein product is CASSPPWYYGYTF. The whole variable domain, remainder taken from reference TRBV7-9 and TRBJ1-2, is DTGVSQNPRHKITKRGQNVTFRCDPISEHNRLYWYRQTLGQGPEFLTYFQNEAQLEKSRLLSDRFSAERPKGSFSTLEIQRTEQGDSAMYLCASSPPWYYGYTFGSGTRLTVV.

This sequence joins TRBV19 and TRBJ2-7; 13 nucleotides agree with TRBD2. The CDR3 covers 17 residues. CDR1 is LNHDA, CDR2 SQIVND, per germline (reference sequence). With V trimmed by 4 bases and J by 1 base, 7 bases remained unmatched. The DNA for the CDR3 is TGTGCCAGTAGTACCCGGACTAGCGGGAGTTGGTCCTACGAGCAGTACTTC. Protein product: CASSTRTSGSWSYEQYF.

The chain has TRBV18 and TRBJ2-3; TRBD2 aligns across 7 bases. The V segment lost 1 base and the J segment 1 base; nucleotides outside the gene matches: 5. The CDR3 runs 16 residues. CDR1 is KGHSH and CDR2 is LQKENI in the germline V gene. CDR3 coding DNA: TGTGCCAGCTCACCACTGGCTAGCGGAGGCACAGATACGCAGTATTTT. Amino acids: CASSPLASGGTDTQYF.

V and J are TRBV25-1 and TRBJ1-4, with D tentatively TRBD1 (5 bases). The germline gives CDR1 MGHDK, CDR2 SYGVNS. The V gene lost 7 bases and the J gene lost 7 bases, with 16 bases spanning the gap. This CDR3 is built from 14 residues. This chain's CDR3 is CASTPPPGGEKLFF. The CDR3 DNA sequence: TGTGCCAGCACTCCTCCCCCCGGGGGTGAAAAACTGTTTTTT.

The V and J genes are TRBV6-5 and TRBJ1-4; 9 positions agree with TRBD1. CDR1 MNHEY and CDR2 SVGAGI come from the germline V gene. J gave up 7 bases and V 3 bases, and 6 bases lay outside the gene matches. The length of the CDR3 is 15 residues. Here the CDR3 reads CASSYGGQGGEKLFF. The CDR3 DNA reads TGTGCCAGCAGTTATGGGGGACAGGGAGGTGAAAAACTGTTTTTT.

CDR3 amino acids: CASSPGGAQSQPQHF. DNA of the CDR3: TGTGCCAGCAGCCCCGGGGGGGCCCAGAGTCAGCCCCAGCATTTT. This rearrangement joins TRBV28 to TRBJ1-5; D may be TRBD1 (6 bases). CDR1 is MDHEN and CDR2 is SYDVKM in the germline V gene. Between the trimmed V and J ends, which lost 6 bases and 6 bases, there was a span of 18 bases. The CDR3 consists of 15 residues.

This sequence joins TRBV5-4 and TRBJ1-1; D may be TRBD1 (6 bases). Trimming removed 4 bases from V and 7 bases from J, with 23 bases in between. The CDR3 has 16 residues. Per the germline V gene, CDR1 is SGHNT and CDR2 is YYREEE (reference sequence). CDR3 in DNA: TGTGCCAGCAGCCCAATGAACAGGGTGATTTGGGATGAAGCTTTCTTT. It translates to CASSPMNRVIWDEAFF. Supplemented by reference TRBV5-4 and TRBJ1-1, the full variable domain reads ETGVTQSPTHLIKTRGQQVTLRCSSQSGHNTVSWYQQALGQGPQFIFQYYREEENGRGNFPPRFSGLQFPNYSSELNVNALELDDSALYLCASSPMNRVIWDEAFFGQGTRLTVV.

The V and J genes are TRBV11-2 and TRBJ2-7; 7 positions agree with TRBD1. Trimming removed 4 bases from V and 1 base from J; junction bases left unmatched: 13. CDR1 and CDR2 (germline): SGHAT, FQNNGV. The CDR3 length is 17 residues. The CDR3 protein is CASSSWGTGTASYEQYF. The CDR3 bases are TGTGCCAGCAGCTCCTGGGGTACCGGGACAGCTTCCTACGAGCAGTACTTC.

This clone came up once. The chain carries TRBV4-1 and TRBJ2-7, with TRBD2 as a possible D gene (6 bases). V lost 5 bases and J 3 bases, leaving 17 bases between the germline ends. Germline loops: CDR1 MGHRA, CDR2 YSYEKL. This CDR3 spans 15 amino acids. The CDR3 loop reads CASSVVGGMGYEQYF. CDR3 in DNA: TGCGCCAGCAGCGTCGTGGGCGGGATGGGCTACGAGCAGTACTTC.

The V gene is TRBV7-9, the J gene TRBJ1-3; TRBD1 matches 7 bases. From germline, CDR1 is SEHNR and CDR2 FQNEAQ (reference sequence). The CDR3 is 17 residues long. V lost 5 bases and J lost 0; bases outside the gene matches: 10. CDR3 amino acids: CASSRPTGPPSGNTIYF. DNA of the CDR3: TGTGCCAGCAGCCGCCCGACAGGGCCTCCCTCTGGAAACACCATATATTTT.

The chain couples TRBV4-2 to TRBJ2-3; 10 nucleotides align to TRBD1. The length of the CDR3 is 16 residues. CDR1 and CDR2 (germline): LGHNA, YNFKEQ. V dropped 4 bases and J dropped 4; count of bases not matched to a gene: 8. This CDR3 is CASSPWDRGTPDTQYF. CDR3 nucleotides: TGTGCCAGCAGCCCCTGGGACAGGGGAACCCCAGATACGCAGTATTTT.

V and J are TRBV5-1 and TRBJ2-1, with 8 bases that match TRBD2. Germline V gene data show CDR1 as SGHRS and CDR2 as YFSETQ. Losses at the gene ends were 3 bases for V and 4 bases for J; bases not matched to a gene: 6. This CDR3 comprises 15 residues. CDR3 coding DNA: TGCGCCAGCAGCTCCGAAGGCGGGAGGTACAATGAGCAGTTCTTC. Protein: CASSSEGGRYNEQFF.